This TCR beta chain is from a study of blood T cell repertoires in COVID-19. Looking at the study overall: Sample material is recorded as cDNA or gDNA derived from T cells, B-cell-depleted T cells, or PBMCs.

This clone was counted a single time. In the authors' workflow: By means of reference gene primer amplification, nucleated cell counts were estimated. Sequencing used immunoSEQ multiplex PCR; TCRdb keeps in-frame clones, though not all of them. Clonal size and the V and J genes are those of that table, whereas D and trimming came from the DNA. The repertoire holds approximately 300,000 clones, with 90% to 95% as singletons. Losses at the gene ends were 1 base for V and 1 base for J; bases not matched to a gene: 4. CDR1 MGHRA and CDR2 YSYEKL come from the germline V gene. The CDR3 has 16 residues. Sequencing was done on a sample of PBMCs or T cells enriched from blood (not recorded which). The sequence was collected from a woman younger than 45 who had been exposed to COVID-19. This rearrangement joins TRBV4-1 to TRBJ1-3; 7 bases match TRBD1. The CDR3 DNA follows: TGCGCCAGCAGCCAAGTCCAGGGACAGTCTGGAAACACCATATATTTT. It codes for CASSQVQGQSGNTIYF.